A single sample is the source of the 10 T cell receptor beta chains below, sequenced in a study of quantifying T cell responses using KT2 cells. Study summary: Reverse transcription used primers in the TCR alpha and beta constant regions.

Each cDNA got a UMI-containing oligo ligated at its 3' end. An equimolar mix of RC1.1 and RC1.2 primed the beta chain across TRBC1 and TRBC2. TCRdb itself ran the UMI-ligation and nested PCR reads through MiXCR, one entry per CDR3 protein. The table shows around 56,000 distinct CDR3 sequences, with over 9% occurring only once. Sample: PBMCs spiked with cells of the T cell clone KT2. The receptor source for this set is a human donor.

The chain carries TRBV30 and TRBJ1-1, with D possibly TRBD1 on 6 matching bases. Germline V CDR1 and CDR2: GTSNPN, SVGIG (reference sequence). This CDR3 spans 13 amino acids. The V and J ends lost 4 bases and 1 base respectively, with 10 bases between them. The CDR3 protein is CAWTRTENTEAFF. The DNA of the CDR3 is TGTGCCTGGACCCGGACAGAGAACACTGAAGCTTTCTTT.

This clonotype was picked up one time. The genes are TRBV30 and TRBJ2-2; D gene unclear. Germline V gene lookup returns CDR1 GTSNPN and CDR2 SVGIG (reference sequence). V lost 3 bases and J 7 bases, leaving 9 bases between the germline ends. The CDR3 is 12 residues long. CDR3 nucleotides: TGTGCCTGGAGCGTAGGGATCGGGGAGCTGTTTTTT. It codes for CAWSVGIGELFF.

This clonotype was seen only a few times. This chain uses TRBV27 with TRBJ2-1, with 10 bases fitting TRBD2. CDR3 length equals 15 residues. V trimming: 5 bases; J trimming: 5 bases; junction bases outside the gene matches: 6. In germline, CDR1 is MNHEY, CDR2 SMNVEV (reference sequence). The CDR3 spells CASSPSGSRDNEQFF. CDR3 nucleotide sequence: TGTGCCAGCAGTCCTAGCGGGAGTAGGGACAATGAGCAGTTCTTC.

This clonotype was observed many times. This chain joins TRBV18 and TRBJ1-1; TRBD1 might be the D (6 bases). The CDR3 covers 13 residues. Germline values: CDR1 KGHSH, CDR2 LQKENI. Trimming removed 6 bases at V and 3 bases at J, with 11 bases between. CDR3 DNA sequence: TGTGCCAGCTCTCGGGACATTGACACTGAAGCTTTCTTT. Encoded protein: CASSRDIDTEAFF.

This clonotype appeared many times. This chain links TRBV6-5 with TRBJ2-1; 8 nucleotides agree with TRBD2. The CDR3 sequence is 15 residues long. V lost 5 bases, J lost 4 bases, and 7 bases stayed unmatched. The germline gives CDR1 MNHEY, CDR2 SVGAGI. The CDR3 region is CASSRGTRSYNEQFF. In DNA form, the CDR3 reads TGTGCCAGCAGTCGCGGGACTAGATCATACAATGAGCAGTTCTTC.

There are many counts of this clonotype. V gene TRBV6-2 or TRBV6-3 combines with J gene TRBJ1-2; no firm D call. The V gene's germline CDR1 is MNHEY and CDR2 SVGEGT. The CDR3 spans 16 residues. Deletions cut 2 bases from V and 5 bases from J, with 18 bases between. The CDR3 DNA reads TGTGCCAGCAGTTACGGGCGGAACCGCCTTCTATATGGCTACACCTTC. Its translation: CASSYGRNRLLYGYTF.

CDR3 sequence (DNA): TGTGCCAGCACTTCACCGGGACAGCGAGATGAAGCTTTCTTT. It specifies CASTSPGQRDEAFF. The chain has TRBV6-5 and TRBJ1-1; TRBD1 matches at 7 bases. This CDR3 spans 14 amino acids. Germline V lookup: CDR1 MNHEY, CDR2 SVGAGI. The V segment lost 7 bases and the J segment 7 bases; nucleotides outside the gene matches: 12.

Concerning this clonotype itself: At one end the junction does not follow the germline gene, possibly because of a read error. In DNA, the CDR3 is TGTGCCAGCAGTTTAGGTCTGGCAGATACGCAGTATTTT. It translates to CASSLGLADTQYF. This chain uses TRBV11-1 with TRBJ2-3, with D unresolved. Germline lookup yields CDR1 SGHAT and CDR2 FQDESV (reference sequence). The CDR3 is 13 amino acids.

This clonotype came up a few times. The CDR3 sequence is CSASGGGASEQYF. DNA for the CDR3: TGCAGTGCTAGCGGCGGGGGGGCTAGCGAGCAGTACTTC. The chain has TRBV20-1 and TRBJ2-7, with TRBD2 matching over 9 bases. Trimming cost V 3 bases and J 6 bases; bases outside gene matches: 6. The CDR3 sequence is 13 residues long. Germline CDR1 DFQATT, CDR2 SNEGSKA (reference sequence).

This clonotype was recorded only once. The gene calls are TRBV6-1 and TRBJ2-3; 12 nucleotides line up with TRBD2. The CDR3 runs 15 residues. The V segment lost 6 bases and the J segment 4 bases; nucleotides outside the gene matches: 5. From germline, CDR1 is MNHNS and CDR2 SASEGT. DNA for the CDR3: TGTGCCAGCAGCCGGACTAGCGGGGAGGCAGATACGCAGTATTTT. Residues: CASSRTSGEADTQYF.